Below are 15 T cell receptor beta chains sequenced from a single sample in a study of beta chain features in type 1 diabetes. Expressed TCRB transcripts were sequenced after all isolated RNA was converted to cDNA. The assay was immunoSEQ multiplex PCR, and TCRdb's table has in-frame clones only and misses some. Of around 340,000 clones listed, less than 20% are singletons. Sequences were obtained from naive CD4+ T cells from blood. These receptors originate from a woman aged 18-30 years in good health.

This chain links TRBV5-6 with TRBJ2-1; TRBD1 agrees at 10 bases. V shed 3 bases, J shed 2 bases, and the junction held 5 bases outside the gene matches. This CDR3 has 16 amino acids. From germline, CDR1 is SGHDT and CDR2 YYEEEE. The CDR3 region has the DNA TGTGCCAGCAGCTCTACCGGGACAGGGGCCTACAATGAGCAGTTCTTC. Translating gives CASSSTGTGAYNEQFF.

The rearrangement uses TRBV30 and TRBJ1-5; D not resolved. Germline assignment: CDR1 GTSNPN and CDR2 SVGIG (reference sequence). The CDR3 loop spans 12 amino acids. V was clipped by 5 bases and J by 4 bases, with 9 bases between them. The CDR3 sequence: CAWGDRNQPQHF. The CDR3 DNA reads TGTGCCTGGGGAGACCGGAATCAGCCCCAGCATTTT.

This chain uses TRBV4-3 with TRBJ2-3; 13 bases align to TRBD2. The CDR3 runs to 16 residues. CDR1 is LGHNA and CDR2 is YSLEER in the germline V gene. J lost 6 bases, V lost 3 bases, and 6 bases had no gene match. For the CDR3, the DNA is TGCGCCAGCAGCCATGGACTAGCGGGGGCCGGGGATACGCAGTATTTT. Translating gives CASSHGLAGAGDTQYF.

The J gene is TRBJ1-2, the V gene TRBV4-2; TRBD1 matches at 8 bases. The germline V gene encodes CDR1 LGHNA and CDR2 YNFKEQ. This CDR3 is 15 amino acids long. The V and J ends lost 0 bases and 3 bases, in that order; junction bases with no gene match: 3. The CDR3 DNA is TGTGCCAGCAGCCAAGAAACAGGGGGGTACTATGGCTACACCTTC. Amino acid sequence: CASSQETGGYYGYTF.

This clone was counted only a few times. The chain employs TRBV7-9 and TRBJ1-2; 8 positions match TRBD1. This CDR3 has 13 residues. From germline, CDR1 is SEHNR and CDR2 FQNEAQ (reference sequence). Trimming removed 2 bases from V and 5 bases from J; junction bases left unmatched: 1. Written as DNA, the CDR3 is TGTGCCAGCAGCTTAAGACAGGGGTATGGCTACACCTTC. Its protein is CASSLRQGYGYTF. Looking up the rest from reference TRBV7-9 and TRBJ1-2 gives the full variable domain: DTGVSQNPRHKITKRGQNVTFRCDPISEHNRLYWYRQTLGQGPEFLTYFQNEAQLEKSRLLSDRFSAERPKGSFSTLEIQRTEQGDSAMYLCASSLRQGYGYTFGSGTRLTVV.

The rearrangement joins TRBV5-6 to TRBJ2-7; D is uncertain. V gave up 3 bases and J gave up 0 bases, with 4 bases separating them. Germline V gene data show CDR1 as SGHDT and CDR2 as YYEEEE. CDR3 size: 12 residues. The CDR3 protein is CASSSYSYEQYF. The CDR3 coding sequence is TGTGCCAGCAGCTCCTACTCCTACGAGCAGTACTTC.

V usage is TRBV4-1 and J usage is TRBJ2-7, with 7 bases lining up with TRBD2. J lost 1 base, V lost 3 bases, and 0 bases had no gene match. Germline V lookup: CDR1 MGHRA, CDR2 YSYEKL. The length of the CDR3 is 13 residues. The CDR3 coding sequence is TGCGCCAGCAGCCAGCGGGAGTCCTACGAGCAGTACTTC. This codes for CASSQRESYEQYF.

The chain combines TRBV7-8 with TRBJ2-3; TRBD2 matches at 9 bases. After removal of 0 bases from V and 10 bases from J, the junction contained 11 bases not matched to a gene. This CDR3 spans 16 amino acids. Germline V CDR1 and CDR2: SGHVS, FQNEAQ. The CDR3 region is CASSLALVFGLASQYF. The CDR3 region has the DNA TGTGCCAGCAGCTTAGCGTTGGTTTTTGGACTAGCGTCGCAGTATTTT.

This clone has just a few counts. This rearrangement joins TRBV11-2 to TRBJ2-2; possible D gene TRBD2, 5 bases. The CDR3 is 14 amino acids. V was shortened by 10 bases and J by 7 bases, with 19 bases between the two germline ends. CDR1 and CDR2 from the germline V gene are SGHAT and FQNNGV. CDR3: CATLRGRSSGELFF. CDR3 DNA sequence: TGTGCCACCTTGCGAGGGAGAAGCAGCGGGGAGCTGTTTTTT.

The rearrangement uses TRBV29-1 and TRBJ1-1; no firm D call. V was shortened by 3 bases and J by 4 bases, with 12 bases between the two germline ends. The germline gives CDR1 SQVTM, CDR2 ANQGSEA. The length of the CDR3 is 13 residues. CDR3 in DNA: TGCAGCGTTGAGCGGTTGGGGAGCACTGAAGCTTTCTTT. Its protein is CSVERLGSTEAFF.

The J gene is TRBJ1-2, the V gene TRBV2; the D is unclear. The V gene's germline CDR1 is SNHLY and CDR2 FYNNEI. The CDR3 has 14 amino acids. V gave up 3 bases and J gave up 8 bases, with 16 bases separating them. The CDR3 bases are TGTGCCAGCAGTGAGGGCAGAACCCCTAAGGGCTACACCTTC. Translation gives CASSEGRTPKGYTF.

J is TRBJ1-6 and V is TRBV7-2; D is unresolved. From germline, CDR1 is SGHTA and CDR2 FQGNSA. Trimming cost V 1 base and J 8 bases, with 18 bases left between them. The CDR3 totals 17 residues. The CDR3 spells CASSLVAFRYGDSPLHF. Here the CDR3 DNA reads TGTGCCAGCAGCTTAGTAGCTTTTCGGTATGGCGATTCACCCCTCCACTTT.

This clone came up a few times. This chain uses TRBV5-1 with TRBJ1-2, with TRBD1 matching 7 bases. This CDR3 has 13 amino acids. V gave up 1 base and J gave up 6 bases; unmatched junction bases: 3. CDR1 and CDR2 from the germline V gene are SGHRS and YFSETQ. The CDR3 sequence is CASSLTGVNGYTF. CDR3 nucleotides: TGCGCCAGCAGCTTGACAGGGGTGAATGGCTACACCTTC.

About this clone: Other DNA sequences in this sample translate to the same CDR3. The chain links TRBV5-4 to TRBJ2-3, with D possibly matching TRBD2 (6 bases). The CDR3 totals 13 residues. V was pared by 0 bases and J by 6 bases, with 8 bases between. Germline V CDR1 and CDR2: SGHNT, YYREEE (reference sequence). CDR3 in amino acids: CASSLARGDTQYF. In DNA form, the CDR3 reads TGTGCCAGCAGCTTGGCCCGGGGGGATACGCAGTATTTT. Based on the CDR3 plus reference TRBV5-4 and TRBJ2-3, the full variable domain is ETGVTQSPTHLIKTRGQQVTLRCSSQSGHNTVSWYQQALGQGPQFIFQYYREEENGRGNFPPRFSGLQFPNYSSELNVNALELDDSALYLCASSLARGDTQYFGPGTRLTVL.

This chain uses TRBV7-2 with TRBJ1-4; no clear D. In germline, CDR1 is SGHTA, CDR2 FQGNSA. This CDR3 contains 13 residues. The V end was cut by 8 bases, the J end by 0 bases, with 7 bases between. The CDR3 sequence: CASARATNEKLFF. The CDR3 DNA reads TGTGCCAGCGCGAGGGCAACTAATGAAAAACTGTTTTTT. Full variable domain (remainder filled in from reference TRBV7-2 and TRBJ1-4): GAGVSQSPSNKVTEKGKDVELRCDPISGHTALYWYRQSLGQGLEFLIYFQGNSAPDKSGLPSDRFSAERTGGSVSTLTIQRTQQEDSAVYLCASARATNEKLFFGSGTQLSVL.